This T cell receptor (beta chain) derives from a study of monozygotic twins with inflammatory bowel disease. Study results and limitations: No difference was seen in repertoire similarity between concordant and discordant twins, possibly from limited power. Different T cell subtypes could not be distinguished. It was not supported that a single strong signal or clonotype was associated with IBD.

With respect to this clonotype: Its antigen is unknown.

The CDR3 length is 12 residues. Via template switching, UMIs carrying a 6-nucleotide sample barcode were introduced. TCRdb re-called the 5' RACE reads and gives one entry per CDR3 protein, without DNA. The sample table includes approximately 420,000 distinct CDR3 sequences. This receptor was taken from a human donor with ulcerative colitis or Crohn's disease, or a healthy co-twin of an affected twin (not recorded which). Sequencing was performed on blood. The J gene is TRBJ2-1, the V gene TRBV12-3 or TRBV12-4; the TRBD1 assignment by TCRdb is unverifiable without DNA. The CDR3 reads CASSLDIGEQFF.